Presented here are 32 T cell receptor beta chains from one specimen sequenced in a study of T cells in Graves' hyperthyroidism and ophthalmopathy. Amplification yielded TCR beta CDR3 regions, with RNA transcripts as the source. The HTBI primer set was used in a first-round RT-PCR of the TCR CDR3. TCRdb reprocessed the multiplex PCR reads via MiXCR and lists one record per CDR3 protein. Of roughly 700,000 distinct CDR3 sequences in the sample, about 35% were seen once. Specimen: blood. The receptor source for this set is a woman aged 40 to 49 with Graves' hyperthyroidism.

In its sample, this clonotype was seen many times. The chain employs TRBV6-5 and TRBJ1-6; D remains ambiguous. CDR1 and CDR2 (germline): MNHEY, SVGAGI. The ends were cut back, 5 bases at V and 0 bases at J, with 11 bases in the middle. The CDR3 is 16 amino acids. DNA of the CDR3: TGTGCCAGCAGTGAAGCGGCAACCTCCTATAATTCACCCCTCCACTTT. It codes for CASSEAATSYNSPLHF.

This clonotype was seen ten or more times. The chain joins TRBV7-9 to TRBJ1-3; D gene unclear. The CDR3 spans 17 residues. The germline V gene has CDR1 SEHNR and CDR2 FQNEAQ (reference sequence). V lost 0 bases, J lost 9 bases, and 21 bases lay in between. The CDR3 DNA reads as TGTGCCAGCAGCTTAGCTCATTTCGGGAAATGGAGCGGCACCATATATTTT. Translating it yields CASSLAHFGKWSGTIYF.

This clonotype turned up a few times. The V call is TRBV6-5, the J call TRBJ1-2, with D maybe TRBD1 (6 bases). This CDR3 contains 15 residues. Trimming shortened V by 5 bases and J by 0 bases, and 13 bases separated the two germline ends. Germline-derived CDR1 and CDR2 are MNHEY and SVGAGI. The CDR3 loop reads CASSASRGANYGYTF. The CDR3 nucleotides read TGTGCCAGCAGTGCTTCCAGGGGCGCTAACTATGGCTACACCTTC.

The gene calls are TRBV7-2 and TRBJ2-2, with 10 bases matching TRBD2. After removal of 5 bases from V and 1 base from J, the junction contained 16 bases not matched to a gene. Germline loops: CDR1 SGHTA, CDR2 FQGNSA. This CDR3 region has 20 residues. CDR3 bases: TGTGCCAGCAGCCCCCTTTACGTTACTAGCGGGACCAAGAACACCGGGGAGCTGTTTTTT. Translated: CASSPLYVTSGTKNTGELFF.

This clonotype was counted many times. The chain uses TRBV24-1 and TRBJ2-7; 10 bases match TRBD1. V shed 7 bases and J 6 bases; nucleotides not matched to a gene: 8. The length of the CDR3 is 14 residues. Germline V gene data show CDR1 as KGHDR and CDR2 as SFDVKD. Written as DNA, the CDR3 is TGTGCCACCAGGGGGACAGGGGAATCCCCCGAGCAGTACTTC. Encoded protein: CATRGTGESPEQYF.

Ten or more counts support this clonotype. The V and J genes are TRBV7-9 and TRBJ2-2; D perhaps matches TRBD1 (5 bases). CDR3 length equals 16 residues. Germline assignment: CDR1 SEHNR and CDR2 FQNEAQ (reference sequence). Trimming left V 3 bases short and J 1 base short, with 12 bases between. The DNA for the CDR3 is TGTGCCAGCAGCTTTGGGGCTTTAATGAACACCGGGGAGCTGTTTTTT. Amino acids: CASSFGALMNTGELFF.

This clonotype came up once. A single base separates this from a much larger clone, so it may be a read error. The chain uses TRBV6-5 and TRBJ1-2; no clear D gene. This CDR3 region has 14 residues. Germline V gene data show CDR1 as MNHEY and CDR2 as SVGAGI. CDR3 sequence: CASSYSTFNYGCTF. The CDR3, as DNA: TGTGCCAGCAGTTACTCGACGTTCAACTATGGCTGCACCTTC.

This clonotype was counted ten times or more. The chain employs TRBV10-3 and TRBJ2-7, with D perhaps TRBD1 or TRBD2 (5 bases each). Germline V gene sequence: CDR1 ENHRY, CDR2 SYGVKD. Trimming left V 6 bases short and J 5 bases short, with 17 bases between. The CDR3 has 14 residues. The CDR3 here is CAIRGVPSENEQYF. The CDR3 DNA sequence: TGTGCCATCAGGGGGGTCCCTTCGGAAAACGAGCAGTACTTC.

The rearrangement joins TRBV6-5 to TRBJ2-2; no definite D call. Germline loops: CDR1 MNHEY, CDR2 SVGAGI. V lost 2 bases, J lost 6 bases, and 13 bases lay in between. This CDR3 spans 15 amino acids. The CDR3, as DNA: TGTGCCAGCAGTTACAGCCCGGGCGCGGCCGGGGAGCTGTTTTTT. Translating it yields CASSYSPGAAGELFF.

This clonotype occurred many times. The genes are TRBV6-2 or TRBV6-3 and TRBJ1-5; D may be TRBD1 (6 bases). CDR1 MNHEY and CDR2 SVGEGT come from the germline V gene. CDR3 length: 13 residues. V was trimmed by 2 bases and J by 6 bases, leaving 8 bases between them. The CDR3 sequence is CASSYTRGQPQHF. CDR3 sequence (DNA): TGTGCCAGCAGTTACACCAGGGGTCAGCCCCAGCATTTT.

V is TRBV6-5 and J is TRBJ2-7; 9 nucleotides align to TRBD2. The length of the CDR3 is 14 residues. Germline V lookup: CDR1 MNHEY, CDR2 SVGAGI. V lost 6 bases, J lost 5 bases, and 8 bases stayed unmatched. This CDR3 is CASSPLAGGNEQYF. CDR3 DNA: TGTGCCAGCAGCCCTTTGGCGGGAGGGAACGAGCAGTACTTC.

This clonotype has a count of ten or more. The rearrangement joins TRBV12-3 or TRBV12-4 to TRBJ1-4; no definite D call. The CDR3 contains 12 residues. The V end was cut by 4 bases, the J end by 7 bases, with 7 bases between. This chain's CDR3 is CASSSDVEKLFF. The CDR3 DNA sequence: TGTGCCAGCAGTTCCGATGTTGAAAAACTGTTTTTT.

This clonotype was counted many times. The chain uses TRBV15 and TRBJ1-6; tentatively, D is TRBD1 (6 bases). Trimming cost V 3 bases and J 15 bases, with 15 bases left between them. This CDR3 has 13 amino acids. Germline-derived CDR1 and CDR2 are LNHNV and YYDKDF (reference sequence). CDR3 loop: CATSSPGVPYLHF. The DNA of the CDR3 is TGTGCCACCAGCAGCCCAGGGGTCCCCTACCTCCACTTT.

At least ten counts were recorded for this clonotype. This sequence joins TRBV11-1 and TRBJ2-5; D unclear. Looked up from germline, CDR1 is SGHAT and CDR2 is FQDESV (reference sequence). Deletions cut 3 bases from V and 1 base from J, with 6 bases between. The CDR3 is 13 amino acids. CDR3 in amino acids: CASSFLLQETQYF. The CDR3 coding sequence is TGTGCCAGCAGCTTCCTGCTCCAAGAGACCCAGTACTTC.

A few counts support this clonotype. The rearrangement links TRBV4-3 to TRBJ1-5; D gene uncertain. The CDR3 has 14 amino acids. The V end lost 1 base, the J end lost 6 bases, and 10 bases lay between the germline ends. CDR1 is LGHNA, CDR2 YSLEER, per germline. The CDR3 region has the DNA TGCGCCAGCAGCCAAGGAGCAACGAGTCAGCCCCAGCATTTT. Its translation is CASSQGATSQPQHF.

The CDR3 region has the DNA TGTGCCAGCAGCTGGGAGGGGGTATCCTACACCTTC. Translated, it gives CASSWEGVSYTF. This sequence joins TRBV7-9 and TRBJ1-2, with TRBD1 as a possible D gene (6 bases). Trimming shortened V by 4 bases and J by 10 bases, and 13 bases separated the two germline ends. The V gene's germline CDR1 is SEHNR and CDR2 FQNEAQ (reference sequence). The CDR3 totals 12 residues.

Points on this clonotype: The junction departs from germline at one end; a sequencing error may be responsible. The chain carries TRBV4-3 and TRBJ1-5, with no clear D. The length of the CDR3 is 14 residues. Germline V lookup: CDR1 LGHNA, CDR2 YSLEER. The CDR3 loop is CASSQDEGNQRQHF. The CDR3 coding sequence is TGCGCCAGCAGCCAAGATGAGGGAAATCAGCGCCAGCATTTT.

This clonotype was observed at least ten times. The chain has TRBV7-9 and TRBJ1-6, with D tentatively TRBD1 (5 bases). This CDR3 is 14 amino acids long. Germline V gene sequence: CDR1 SEHNR, CDR2 FQNEAQ (reference sequence). Trimming stripped 5 bases from V and 7 bases from J, with 12 bases between. Written as DNA, the CDR3 is TGTGCCAGCAGCCCACCGCGGGACAATTCACCCCTCCACTTT. Its protein is CASSPPRDNSPLHF. Full variable domain (missing parts from reference TRBV7-9 and TRBJ1-6): DTGVSQNPRHKITKRGQNVTFRCDPISEHNRLYWYRQTLGQGPEFLTYFQNEAQLEKSRLLSDRFSAERPKGSFSTLEIQRTEQGDSAMYLCASSPPRDNSPLHFGNGTRLTVT.

The CDR3, as DNA: TGTGCCAGCAGTATGGCAGGGTATACCGGGGAGCTGTTTTTT. Translating it yields CASSMAGYTGELFF. The chain is built from TRBV6-1 and TRBJ2-2; TRBD1 is a possible D gene (5 bases). The CDR3 sequence is 14 residues long. CDR1 is MNHNS, CDR2 SASEGT, per germline. Trimming shortened V by 5 bases and J by 5 bases, and 12 bases separated the two germline ends.

With regard to this clonotype: A much larger clone sits a single nucleotide away, making a read error possible. The V and J genes are TRBV7-8 and TRBJ2-5, with D perhaps given as TRBD1 or TRBD2 (5 bases each). Germline V gene lookup returns CDR1 SGHVS and CDR2 FQNEAQ. CDR3 size: 15 residues. CDR3 sequence: CVSSFQGPSPKTQYF. As DNA, the CDR3 is TGTGTCAGCAGCTTCCAGGGACCGTCCCCGAAGACCCAGTACTTC.

The table lists this clonotype with many counts. This chain links TRBV7-2 with TRBJ1-6; TRBD1 aligns across 8 bases. The CDR3 loop spans 16 amino acids. Per germline, CDR1 SGHTA and CDR2 FQGNSA. With 4 bases clipped from V and 5 bases from J, the junction kept 7 bases outside the gene matches. DNA of the CDR3: TGTGCCAGCAGCTCGTTCCGGGACAGGAATAATTCACCCCTCCACTTT. Translated, it gives CASSSFRDRNNSPLHF.

J is TRBJ1-5 and V is TRBV7-2; a weak D match, TRBD1 (5 bases). In germline, CDR1 is SGHTA, CDR2 FQGNSA. The V and J ends lost 1 base and 6 bases respectively, with 13 bases between them. The CDR3 loop spans 15 amino acids. This chain's CDR3 is CASSLGMGGGQPQHF. As DNA, the CDR3 is TGTGCCAGCAGCTTAGGGATGGGGGGGGGTCAGCCCCAGCATTTT.

V usage is TRBV7-2 and J usage is TRBJ1-6; 10 bases align to TRBD1. CDR3 length: 14 amino acids. Germline CDR1 and CDR2: SGHTA and FQGNSA. The ends lost 6 bases at V and 9 bases at J; junction bases unmatched: 5. The CDR3 region has the DNA TGTGCCAGCAGTTACGGGGACAGGGGTTCACCCCTCCACTTT. Its translation: CASSYGDRGSPLHF.

This clonotype was seen only a few times. The V call is TRBV4-1, the J call TRBJ1-5, with unresolved D. The CDR3 covers 18 residues. Per the germline V gene, CDR1 is MGHRA and CDR2 is YSYEKL. V was trimmed by 0 bases and J by 2 bases, leaving 17 bases between them. Here the CDR3 reads CASSQDRSGAIGNQPQHF. The CDR3 nucleotides are TGCGCCAGCAGCCAAGATAGATCAGGCGCAATTGGCAATCAGCCCCAGCATTTT.

The chain carries TRBV12-3 or TRBV12-4 and TRBJ2-7, with TRBD2 matching over 9 bases. This CDR3 has 13 amino acids. The J segment lost 5 bases and the V segment lost 7 bases, leaving 6 bases of the junction unmatched. The CDR3 region has the DNA TGTGCCAGCAAACCAGGACTAGCGAACGAGCAGTACTTC. It is translated as CASKPGLANEQYF.

This clonotype was counted only a few times. The gene calls are TRBV7-2 and TRBJ1-2; TRBD1 matches 9 bases. The CDR3 loop spans 17 amino acids. Unmatched junction bases numbered 15, after V lost 8 bases and J lost 2 bases. Per the germline V gene, CDR1 is SGHTA and CDR2 is FQGNSA. CDR3 sequence: CASFGQGFFSGNYGYTF. The CDR3 DNA sequence: TGTGCCAGCTTCGGACAGGGGTTCTTTTCAGGCAACTATGGCTACACCTTC.

Note on this clonotype: Given a much more abundant clone one base away, this may be a read error. The chain couples TRBV7-9 to TRBJ2-7; possibly TRBD1 or TRBD2 for D (5 bases each). Trimming took 5 bases from V and 2 from J, leaving 13 bases between them. CDR3 size: 14 residues. Germline assignment: CDR1 SEHNR and CDR2 FQNEAQ (reference sequence). This CDR3 is CASSHRDVAYEQYF. CDR3 DNA: TGTGCCAGCAGCCACCGGGACGTAGCCTACGAGCAGTACTTC. The whole variable domain, remainder taken from reference TRBV7-9 and TRBJ2-7, is DTGVSQNPRHKITKRGQNVTFRCDPISEHNRLYWYRQTLGQGPEFLTYFQNEAQLEKSRLLSDRFSAERPKGSFSTLEIQRTEQGDSAMYLCASSHRDVAYEQYFGPGTRLTVT.

This clonotype was recorded a few times. J is TRBJ1-2 and V is TRBV7-2, with D possibly being TRBD1 (5 bases). Germline V gene sequence: CDR1 SGHTA, CDR2 FQGNSA. V dropped 5 bases and J dropped 6 bases, with 19 bases sitting between them. The CDR3 has 15 residues. Here the CDR3 reads CASSRDPGALDGYTF. In DNA form, the CDR3 reads TGTGCCAGCAGCCGGGATCCCGGGGCCCTAGATGGCTACACCTTC.

The CDR3 nucleotides are TGTGCCAGCAGCTTAGCCCGGGGGGCGAGGACTAGCGGGAGCGAGCAGTACTTC. This encodes CASSLARGARTSGSEQYF. The chain is built from TRBV7-8 and TRBJ2-7; 13 bases agree with TRBD2. This CDR3 comprises 18 residues. V lost 0 bases to trimming and J lost 6 bases; unmatched junction nucleotides: 11. The V gene's germline CDR1 is SGHVS and CDR2 FQNEAQ.

This clonotype was counted between two and nine times. The rearrangement uses TRBV7-9 and TRBJ2-7; 11 nucleotides agree with TRBD2. The V gene's germline CDR1 is SEHNR and CDR2 FQNEAQ (reference sequence). Trimming cost V 5 bases and J 7 bases; bases outside gene matches: 10. This CDR3 comprises 15 residues. The CDR3 protein is CASSRTGLAEGEQYF. CDR3 sequence (DNA): TGTGCCAGCAGCCGTACGGGACTAGCGGAGGGGGAGCAGTACTTC.

The chain joins TRBV20-1 to TRBJ1-5, with 7 bases fitting TRBD1. This CDR3 region has 14 residues. V was pared by 7 bases and J by 5 bases, with 11 bases of the junction left unmatched. CDR1 and CDR2 from the germline V gene are DFQATT and SNEGSKA (reference sequence). DNA for the CDR3: TGCAGTGTTGGACTACAGGGGATTCATCAGCCCCAGCATTTT. Its translation: CSVGLQGIHQPQHF.

The chain carries TRBV11-3 and TRBJ2-5, with 10 bases lining up with TRBD1. Germline lookup yields CDR1 SGHNT and CDR2 YENEEA. The CDR3 spans 15 residues. The J segment lost 4 bases and the V segment lost 5 bases, leaving 7 bases of the junction unmatched. The CDR3 protein is CASSQSGTGAETQYF. CDR3 DNA sequence: TGTGCCAGCAGCCAATCCGGGACAGGGGCAGAGACCCAGTACTTC.